Sequencing of this T cell receptor beta chain was carried out in a study of cytomegalovirus exposure and HLA in healthy donors. 13 Jbeta primers and 60 Vbeta primers were used for the PCR. Sequencing was performed with immunoSEQ multiplex PCR; in TCRdb, only in-frame clones are kept and a portion is missing. Seen here are fewer than 200,000 clones, around 68% observed once, and the top ten hold 1.5%. General study results and limits: A link between a missense DCLRE1C variant and TCR beta V- and J-gene trimming emerged from a later analysis. Altogether, 160 or so TCR beta chains were recorded as cytomegalovirus-associated. The study dropped some indistinguishable V segments, TRBV6-2 and TRBV6-3 among them.

Deletions cut 8 bases from V and 1 base from J, with 5 bases between. The CDR3 consists of 11 residues. Germline values: CDR1 SGHAT, CDR2 FQDESV (reference sequence). As to this clone: The antigen remains undetermined.

Each donor was nominally healthy when sampled (though unrecorded immune exposures were likely). The clonotype originates from a girl aged 5 to 17 in good health and CMV-seronegative. The sample taken for sequencing was PBMCs. V and J are TRBV11-1 and TRBJ1-1; D gene ambiguous. The DNA for the CDR3 is TGTGCCAGCGCGAGGAACACTGAAGCTTTCTTT. Translating gives CASARNTEAFF.